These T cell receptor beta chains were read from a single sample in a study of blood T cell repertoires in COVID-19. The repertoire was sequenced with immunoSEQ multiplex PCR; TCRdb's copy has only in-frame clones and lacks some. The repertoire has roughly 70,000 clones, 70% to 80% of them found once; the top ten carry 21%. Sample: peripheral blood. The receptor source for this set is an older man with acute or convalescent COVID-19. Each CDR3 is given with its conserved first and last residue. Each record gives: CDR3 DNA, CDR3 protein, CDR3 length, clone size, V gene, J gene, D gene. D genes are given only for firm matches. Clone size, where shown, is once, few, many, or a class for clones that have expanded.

CDR3nt: TGTGCCAGCTCCTCTCTCTCCTACAATGAGCAGTTCTTC
CDR3aa: CASSSLSYNEQFF
len: 13
abundance: NA
v_gene: TRBV27
j_gene: TRBJ2-1
d_gene: NA

CDR3nt: TGTGCCAGCAGGGAGGACAGGGTGGCAATCGGGGAGCTGTTTTTT
CDR3aa: CASREDRVAIGELFF
len: 15
abundance: once
v_gene: TRBV28
j_gene: TRBJ2-2
d_gene: TRBD1

CDR3nt: TGTGCCAGCAGCGTAGCACCTAGCGGGTATTACAATGAGCAGTTCTTC
CDR3aa: CASSVAPSGYYNEQFF
len: 16
abundance: few
v_gene: TRBV9
j_gene: TRBJ2-1
d_gene: TRBD2

CDR3nt: TGTGCCAGCAGCCAGGCCGGGACAGACCAATACGAGCAGTACTTC
CDR3aa: CASSQAGTDQYEQYF
len: 15
abundance: NA
v_gene: TRBV3-1/TRBV3-2
j_gene: TRBJ2-7
d_gene: TRBD1

CDR3nt: TGTGCCAGTAGTATAGGGGCAGGGAGCAATCAGCCCCAGCATTTT
CDR3aa: CASSIGAGSNQPQHF
len: 15
abundance: once
v_gene: TRBV19
j_gene: TRBJ1-5
d_gene: NA

CDR3nt: TGTGCCAGCAGCTTAACAGGGGATTACTATGGCTACACCTTC
CDR3aa: CASSLTGDYYGYTF
len: 14
abundance: NA
v_gene: TRBV5-4
j_gene: TRBJ1-2
d_gene: TRBD1

CDR3nt: TGCGCCAGCAGCCAAGGGACTAGCGGGAGTTTGGAGACCCAGTACTTC
CDR3aa: CASSQGTSGSLETQYF
len: 16
abundance: NA
v_gene: TRBV4-3
j_gene: TRBJ2-5
d_gene: TRBD2

CDR3nt: TGTGCCAGCAGCTTAGGGGGGCCCCTAGCAGATACGCAGTATTTT
CDR3aa: CASSLGGPLADTQYF
len: 15
abundance: NA
v_gene: TRBV7-9
j_gene: TRBJ2-3
d_gene: NA

CDR3nt: TGTGCCAGCAGTTTATCGACAACTAGCGGGAGAAATGAGCAGTTCTTC
CDR3aa: CASSLSTTSGRNEQFF
len: 16
abundance: NA
v_gene: TRBV27
j_gene: TRBJ2-1
d_gene: TRBD2

CDR3nt: TGTGCCAGCTCGATGTCGAGGGTTGTGGCTGAAGCTTTCTTT
CDR3aa: CASSMSRVVAEAFF
len: 14
abundance: NA
v_gene: TRBV18
j_gene: TRBJ1-1
d_gene: NA

CDR3nt: TGTGCCAGCAGCTTGGGCGGGACAGCGTTCCCCGGGGAGCTGTTTTTT
CDR3aa: CASSLGGTAFPGELFF
len: 16
abundance: NA
v_gene: TRBV5-6
j_gene: TRBJ2-2
d_gene: NA

CDR3nt: TGTGCCAGCTCACCCGGACTAGCCTACAATGAGCAGTTCTTC
CDR3aa: CASSPGLAYNEQFF
len: 14
abundance: NA
v_gene: TRBV18
j_gene: TRBJ2-1
d_gene: TRBD2

CDR3nt: TGTGCCAGTAGTATAGAACTAGCGAACAATGAGCAGTTCTTC
CDR3aa: CASSIELANNEQFF
len: 14
abundance: few
v_gene: TRBV19
j_gene: TRBJ2-1
d_gene: TRBD2

CDR3nt: TGTGCCAGCAGCTGGGGACAGGTCGTGGATACGCAGTATTTT
CDR3aa: CASSWGQVVDTQYF
len: 14
abundance: NA
v_gene: TRBV5-4
j_gene: TRBJ2-3
d_gene: TRBD1

CDR3nt: TGTGCCAGCAGTGACTTGAGGGTGTCGGTCTACAATGAGCAGTTCTTC
CDR3aa: CASSDLRVSVYNEQFF
len: 16
abundance: once
v_gene: TRBV25-1
j_gene: TRBJ2-1
d_gene: NA

CDR3nt: TGTGCCAGCAGTGAACCTAGTCCTGGCTACACCTTC
CDR3aa: CASSEPSPGYTF
len: 12
abundance: NA
v_gene: TRBV6-1
j_gene: TRBJ1-2
d_gene: NA

CDR3nt: TGTGCCAGTACTCCTAGCGGGAGGGCAGACAATGAGCAGTTCTTC
CDR3aa: CASTPSGRADNEQFF
len: 15
abundance: NA
v_gene: TRBV19
j_gene: TRBJ2-1
d_gene: TRBD2

CDR3nt: TGTGCCAGCAGCCAAGATCAGGGGCGGGCTGGCTACACCTTC
CDR3aa: CASSQDQGRAGYTF
len: 14
abundance: NA
v_gene: TRBV14
j_gene: TRBJ1-2
d_gene: NA

CDR3nt: TGTGCCAGCAAGGACAACAATCAGCCCCAGCATTTT
CDR3aa: CASKDNNQPQHF
len: 12
abundance: few
v_gene: TRBV2
j_gene: TRBJ1-5
d_gene: NA

CDR3nt: TGTGCCAGCAGTCTCACTTGGGATACGCAGTATTTT
CDR3aa: CASSLTWDTQYF
len: 12
abundance: NA
v_gene: TRBV7-2
j_gene: TRBJ2-3
d_gene: NA

CDR3nt: TGTGCCAGCTCTTGGAGCGGGAGCTACAATGAGCAGTTCTTC
CDR3aa: CASSWSGSYNEQFF
len: 14
abundance: few
v_gene: TRBV25-1
j_gene: TRBJ2-1
d_gene: TRBD2

CDR3nt: TGTGCCAGCAGTTTAAGACAGGGTCCTGAAGCTTTCTTT
CDR3aa: CASSLRQGPEAFF
len: 13
abundance: NA
v_gene: TRBV27
j_gene: TRBJ1-1
d_gene: TRBD1

CDR3nt: TGTGCCAGCTCACCCGCAGGGGAGCACGAGACCCAGTACTTC
CDR3aa: CASSPAGEHETQYF
len: 14
abundance: few
v_gene: TRBV18
j_gene: TRBJ2-5
d_gene: NA

CDR3nt: TGTGCCAGCAGTCCCGGACAGTCTGGAAACACCATATATTTT
CDR3aa: CASSPGQSGNTIYF
len: 14
abundance: NA
v_gene: TRBV28
j_gene: TRBJ1-3
d_gene: NA

CDR3nt: TGTGCCAGCCGCTGGGGCACGGAAGGCGAGCAGTACTTC
CDR3aa: CASRWGTEGEQYF
len: 13
abundance: NA
v_gene: TRBV28
j_gene: TRBJ2-7
d_gene: NA

CDR3nt: TGTGCCAGCAGCGGGACTAGCGGGAGTTTCGGGGAGCTGTTTTTT
CDR3aa: CASSGTSGSFGELFF
len: 15
abundance: NA
v_gene: TRBV9
j_gene: TRBJ2-2
d_gene: TRBD2

CDR3nt: TGTGCCAGCAGCCAGACAGGCGGAAACACCATATATTTT
CDR3aa: CASSQTGGNTIYF
len: 13
abundance: NA
v_gene: TRBV3-1/TRBV3-2
j_gene: TRBJ1-3
d_gene: NA

CDR3nt: TGTGCCAGCTCCGCTCGCGGGGGGGGCGTCGAGCAGTACTTC
CDR3aa: CASSARGGGVEQYF
len: 14
abundance: once
v_gene: TRBV28
j_gene: TRBJ2-7
d_gene: TRBD2

CDR3nt: TGCGCCAGCAGCGGACAGGGTGGGGAAGAAAAACTGTTTTTT
CDR3aa: CASSGQGGEEKLFF
len: 14
abundance: NA
v_gene: TRBV5-1
j_gene: TRBJ1-4
d_gene: TRBD1

CDR3nt: TGTGCCAGCAGCTCCTCCGGGACTAGCGGGAGGGCCGGCCAGTACTTC
CDR3aa: CASSSSGTSGRAGQYF
len: 16
abundance: NA
v_gene: TRBV7-3
j_gene: TRBJ2-7
d_gene: TRBD2

CDR3nt: TGTGCCAGCAGTGGCAGGGAACAAGAGACCCAGTACTTC
CDR3aa: CASSGREQETQYF
len: 13
abundance: NA
v_gene: TRBV6-6
j_gene: TRBJ2-5
d_gene: NA

CDR3nt: TGTGCCAGCAGTTACAGCACAGACATTTCCGGGGAGCTGTTTTTT
CDR3aa: CASSYSTDISGELFF
len: 15
abundance: NA
v_gene: TRBV6-2/TRBV6-3
j_gene: TRBJ2-2
d_gene: NA